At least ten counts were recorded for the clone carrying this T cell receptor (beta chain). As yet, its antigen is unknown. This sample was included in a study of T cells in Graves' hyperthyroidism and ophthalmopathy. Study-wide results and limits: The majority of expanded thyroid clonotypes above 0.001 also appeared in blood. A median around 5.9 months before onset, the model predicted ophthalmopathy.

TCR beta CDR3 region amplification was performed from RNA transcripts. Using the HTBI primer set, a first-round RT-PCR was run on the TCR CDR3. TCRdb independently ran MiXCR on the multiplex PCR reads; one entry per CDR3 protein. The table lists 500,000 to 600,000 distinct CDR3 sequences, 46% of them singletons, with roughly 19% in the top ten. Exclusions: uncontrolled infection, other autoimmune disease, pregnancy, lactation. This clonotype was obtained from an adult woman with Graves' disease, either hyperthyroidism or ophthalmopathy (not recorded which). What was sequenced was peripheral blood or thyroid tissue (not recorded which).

In DNA, the CDR3 is TGCGCCACGGGACAACAAGAGACCCAGTACTTC. Translation gives CATGQQETQYF. The gene calls are TRBV4-1 and TRBJ2-5; perhaps TRBD1 as D (6 bases). The V gene's germline CDR1 is MGHRA and CDR2 YSYEKL. This CDR3 region has 11 residues. V dropped 10 bases and J dropped 2 bases, with 8 bases sitting between them.